This is a list of T cell receptor beta chains from one sample in a study of identical twins. TCRdb recomputed calls from the 5' RACE reads with MiXCR, one row per CDR3 protein. The repertoire holds about 190,000 distinct CDR3 sequences, with around a sixth as singletons. These sequences were also reported in another study, on T cells expressing NK-cell markers.

Sequenced sample: CD8+ T cells sorted from blood. The receptors were gathered from a woman aged 18-35 years in good health. Each CDR3 is given with its conserved first and last residue. The order of the fields is CDR3 length, clone size, D gene, J gene, V gene, CDR3 DNA, CDR3 protein. D genes are given only for firm matches. Size is stated for part of the rows, as once, few or many counts, or as a class when the clone is expanded.

len: 13
abundance: -
d_gene: -
j_gene: TRBJ1-2
v_gene: TRBV12-3/TRBV12-4
CDR3nt: TGTGCCAGCAGTTCGAGCGGACCCTATGGCTACACCTTC
CDR3aa: CASSSSGPYGYTF

len: 14
abundance: few
d_gene: -
j_gene: TRBJ2-1
v_gene: TRBV19
CDR3nt: TGTGCCAGTAGAACAGGGTTTGGGTACAATGAGCAGTTCTTC
CDR3aa: CASRTGFGYNEQFF

len: 12
abundance: -
d_gene: -
j_gene: TRBJ1-1
v_gene: TRBV18
CDR3nt: TGTGCCAGCTCACCAAGGACAACTGAAGCTTTCTTT
CDR3aa: CASSPRTTEAFF

len: 12
abundance: few
d_gene: -
j_gene: TRBJ2-1
v_gene: TRBV5-5
CDR3nt: TGTGCCAGCAGCCCGGAGACCCCCGAGCAGTTCTTC
CDR3aa: CASSPETPEQFF

len: 18
abundance: many
d_gene: -
j_gene: TRBJ2-3
v_gene: TRBV4-2
CDR3nt: TGTGCCAGCAGCCAAGATAGAGGAGCGGGCCCTCGAGCAGATACGCAGTATTTT
CDR3aa: CASSQDRGAGPRADTQYF

len: 13
abundance: few
d_gene: -
j_gene: TRBJ2-2
v_gene: TRBV11-2
CDR3nt: TGTGCCAGCAGCCCTAAAGTCGAGGGGGAGCTGTTTTTT
CDR3aa: CASSPKVEGELFF

len: 16
abundance: few
d_gene: -
j_gene: TRBJ1-4
v_gene: TRBV7-8
CDR3nt: TGTGCCAGCAGACCAGTTACAGGGTCCCTTGGTGAAAAACTGTTTTTT
CDR3aa: CASRPVTGSLGEKLFF

len: 16
abundance: few
d_gene: -
j_gene: TRBJ2-6
v_gene: TRBV9
CDR3nt: TGTGCCAGCAGCCCACGGACTACTGCCGGGGCCAACGTCCTGACTTTC
CDR3aa: CASSPRTTAGANVLTF

len: 15
abundance: few
d_gene: -
j_gene: TRBJ1-1
v_gene: TRBV6-2/TRBV6-3
CDR3nt: TGTGCCAGCAGTTACTCGGGCAGTTTGAACACTGAAGCTTTCTTT
CDR3aa: CASSYSGSLNTEAFF

len: 17
abundance: -
d_gene: -
j_gene: TRBJ2-3
v_gene: TRBV21-1
CDR3nt: TGTGCCAGCAGCAGACGCGATCGTGGCCTGGGCACAGATACGCAGTATTTT
CDR3aa: CASSRRDRGLGTDTQYF

len: 16
abundance: few
d_gene: TRBD2
j_gene: TRBJ2-3
v_gene: TRBV4-3
CDR3nt: TGCGCCAGCAGCCAAGATATAGCGGGAGGGACAGATACGCAGTATTTT
CDR3aa: CASSQDIAGGTDTQYF

len: 17
abundance: -
d_gene: -
j_gene: TRBJ1-5
v_gene: TRBV20-1
CDR3nt: TGCAGTGCTACCCACGGGCCACCAAGGCTGCTGGGTCAGCCCCAGCATTTT
CDR3aa: CSATHGPPRLLGQPQHF

len: 14
abundance: many
d_gene: -
j_gene: TRBJ1-1
v_gene: TRBV10-2
CDR3nt: TGCGCCAGCAGTGTTACAGGGATGAACACTGAAGCTTTCTTT
CDR3aa: CASSVTGMNTEAFF

len: 15
abundance: -
d_gene: TRBD1
j_gene: TRBJ1-2
v_gene: TRBV7-9
CDR3nt: TGTGCCAGCAGCGCCCCCGGGACAGTTCTTTATGGCTACACCTTC
CDR3aa: CASSAPGTVLYGYTF

len: 16
abundance: few
d_gene: -
j_gene: TRBJ1-2
v_gene: TRBV12-3/TRBV12-4
CDR3nt: TGTGCCAGCAGTTTATTCGGGGAGGAGACAGCCTATGGCTACACCTTC
CDR3aa: CASSLFGEETAYGYTF

len: 13
abundance: -
d_gene: -
j_gene: TRBJ1-4
v_gene: TRBV9
CDR3nt: TGTGCCAGCAGCGTAGGGACAGATGAAAAACTGTTTTTT
CDR3aa: CASSVGTDEKLFF

len: 14
abundance: -
d_gene: TRBD2
j_gene: TRBJ2-7
v_gene: TRBV30
CDR3nt: TGTGCCTGGAGTGTAGGAGCGGGGACCTACGAGCAGTACTTC
CDR3aa: CAWSVGAGTYEQYF

len: 16
abundance: few
d_gene: -
j_gene: TRBJ2-3
v_gene: TRBV3-1
CDR3nt: TGTGCCAGCAGCCAAAAGGCATGGTCGGGGACAGATACGCAGTATTTT
CDR3aa: CASSQKAWSGTDTQYF

len: 14
abundance: -
d_gene: -
j_gene: TRBJ2-3
v_gene: TRBV7-6
CDR3nt: TGTGCCAGCAGCTTAAGAGGTACCCCAGATACGCAGTATTTT
CDR3aa: CASSLRGTPDTQYF

len: 14
abundance: -
d_gene: -
j_gene: TRBJ2-2
v_gene: TRBV12-3/TRBV12-4
CDR3nt: TGTGCCAGCAGTTTATTAGTTGGGAAAGGGGAGCTGTTTTTT
CDR3aa: CASSLLVGKGELFF

len: 17
abundance: few
d_gene: -
j_gene: TRBJ2-6
v_gene: TRBV7-2
CDR3nt: TGTGCCAGCAGCTTAAGAGGGCAGGGCTCTGGGGCCAACGTCCTGACTTTC
CDR3aa: CASSLRGQGSGANVLTF

len: 15
abundance: -
d_gene: TRBD2
j_gene: TRBJ2-5
v_gene: TRBV6-1
CDR3nt: TGTGCCAGCAGAGGGACTAGCCGAGGGCAAGAGACCCAGTACTTC
CDR3aa: CASRGTSRGQETQYF

len: 15
abundance: -
d_gene: -
j_gene: TRBJ1-1
v_gene: TRBV27
CDR3nt: TGTGCCAGTCAATGGATAGCGACGGCGAACACTGAAGCTTTCTTT
CDR3aa: CASQWIATANTEAFF

len: 13
abundance: -
d_gene: -
j_gene: TRBJ2-5
v_gene: TRBV12-5
CDR3nt: TGTGCTAGTGGTCCGATGGACCAAGAGACCCAGTACTTC
CDR3aa: CASGPMDQETQYF

len: 14
abundance: few
d_gene: -
j_gene: TRBJ2-7
v_gene: TRBV14
CDR3nt: TGTGCCAGCAGCCCAGGCGGATTGGCCTACGAGCAGTACTTC
CDR3aa: CASSPGGLAYEQYF

len: 11
abundance: few
d_gene: -
j_gene: TRBJ1-2
v_gene: TRBV7-8
CDR3nt: TGTGCCAGCAGCTCGCCGGACCAATATTATTTC
CDR3aa: CASSSPDQYYF

len: 15
abundance: -
d_gene: -
j_gene: TRBJ2-2
v_gene: TRBV4-3
CDR3nt: TGCGCCAGCAGCCCCGGGACGCCGGGAACCGGGGAGCTGTTTTTT
CDR3aa: CASSPGTPGTGELFF

len: 14
abundance: -
d_gene: -
j_gene: TRBJ2-1
v_gene: TRBV12-3/TRBV12-4
CDR3nt: TGTGCCAGCAGTTTAGACGGGCCTTTTGGGGAGCAGTTCTTC
CDR3aa: CASSLDGPFGEQFF

len: 14
abundance: few
d_gene: TRBD2
j_gene: TRBJ2-7
v_gene: TRBV6-1
CDR3nt: TGTGCCAGCAGTGATGGCGGGAGCTCCTACGAGCAGTACTTC
CDR3aa: CASSDGGSSYEQYF

len: 14
abundance: -
d_gene: TRBD1
j_gene: TRBJ2-7
v_gene: TRBV7-9
CDR3nt: TGTGCCAGCAGTCAACCGGGACAGACCTACGAGCAGTACTTC
CDR3aa: CASSQPGQTYEQYF

len: 15
abundance: -
d_gene: TRBD2
j_gene: TRBJ2-1
v_gene: TRBV4-3
CDR3nt: TGCGCCAGCAGCCAAGCGGGAGGGCCGGGCAATGAGCAGTTCTTC
CDR3aa: CASSQAGGPGNEQFF

len: 16
abundance: few
d_gene: -
j_gene: TRBJ1-1
v_gene: TRBV20-1
CDR3nt: TGCAGTGCTAGAGATGTACAGGCCGGTTCGTCCACTGAAGCTTTCTTT
CDR3aa: CSARDVQAGSSTEAFF

len: 14
abundance: -
d_gene: TRBD1
j_gene: TRBJ2-1
v_gene: TRBV6-1
CDR3nt: TGTGCCACGGGAACAGGGGGCGTTAATATTGAGCAGTTCTTC
CDR3aa: CATGTGGVNIEQFF

len: 12
abundance: few
d_gene: -
j_gene: TRBJ2-5
v_gene: TRBV7-6
CDR3nt: TGTGCCAGCAGCTTATTGACGGAGACCCAGTACTTC
CDR3aa: CASSLLTETQYF

len: 13
abundance: -
d_gene: -
j_gene: TRBJ2-7
v_gene: TRBV10-3
CDR3nt: TGTGCCATCAGCCGGGACTCATTCTACGAGCAGTACTTC
CDR3aa: CAISRDSFYEQYF

len: 11
abundance: few
d_gene: -
j_gene: TRBJ2-2
v_gene: TRBV10-2
CDR3nt: TGCGCCAGCCAGGGTACCGGGGAGCTGTTTTTT
CDR3aa: CASQGTGELFF

len: 14
abundance: -
d_gene: -
j_gene: TRBJ2-7
v_gene: TRBV9
CDR3nt: TGTGCCAGCAGCCCAGGCGACCGTTCTCACGAGCAGTACTTC
CDR3aa: CASSPGDRSHEQYF

len: 12
abundance: -
d_gene: -
j_gene: TRBJ2-7
v_gene: TRBV27
CDR3nt: TGTGCCAGCAGCACCGGCCCCACCGAGCAGTACTTC
CDR3aa: CASSTGPTEQYF

len: 15
abundance: -
d_gene: -
j_gene: TRBJ2-1
v_gene: TRBV27
CDR3nt: TGTGCCAGCAGTTTCTCCGGGGACTCCTACAATGAGCAGTTCTTC
CDR3aa: CASSFSGDSYNEQFF

len: 14
abundance: few
d_gene: -
j_gene: TRBJ2-5
v_gene: TRBV3-1
CDR3nt: TGTGCCAGCACCCCCGTGGACTCACAAGAGACCCAGTACTTC
CDR3aa: CASTPVDSQETQYF

len: 17
abundance: -
d_gene: -
j_gene: TRBJ2-1
v_gene: TRBV27
CDR3nt: TGTGCCAGCAGTTTATTCTCGCGGGGAGTAGGGGACAATGAGCAGTTCTTC
CDR3aa: CASSLFSRGVGDNEQFF

len: 12
abundance: many
d_gene: -
j_gene: TRBJ1-1
v_gene: TRBV12-3/TRBV12-4
CDR3nt: TGTGCCAGCAGTTTTATAGGCACTGAAGCTTTCTTT
CDR3aa: CASSFIGTEAFF

len: 17
abundance: -
d_gene: -
j_gene: TRBJ2-6
v_gene: TRBV10-3
CDR3nt: TGTGCCGTAAGGTGGACACTCGCCCCCTCTGGGGCCAACGTCCTGACTTTC
CDR3aa: CAVRWTLAPSGANVLTF

len: 15
abundance: many
d_gene: -
j_gene: TRBJ2-7
v_gene: TRBV9
CDR3nt: TGTGCCAGCAGCCCTGGGGGAGAACAGGTCTACGAGCAGTACTTC
CDR3aa: CASSPGGEQVYEQYF

len: 15
abundance: -
d_gene: -
j_gene: TRBJ2-1
v_gene: TRBV19
CDR3nt: TGTGCCAGTAGCGAGGGGCCGGGACCCAACAATGTGCAGTTCTTC
CDR3aa: CASSEGPGPNNVQFF

len: 11
abundance: -
d_gene: -
j_gene: TRBJ2-1
v_gene: TRBV29-1
CDR3nt: TGCAGCGTTGGGCTGTACAATGAGCAGTTCTTC
CDR3aa: CSVGLYNEQFF

len: 14
abundance: -
d_gene: -
j_gene: TRBJ1-5
v_gene: TRBV4-1
CDR3nt: TGCGCCAGCAGCCGAGGGGGGGATAATCAGCCCCAGCATTTT
CDR3aa: CASSRGGDNQPQHF

len: 14
abundance: many
d_gene: -
j_gene: TRBJ1-4
v_gene: TRBV10-3
CDR3nt: TGTGCCATCAGCGGGACGTCAACTAATGAAAAACTGTTTTTT
CDR3aa: CAISGTSTNEKLFF

len: 16
abundance: many
d_gene: TRBD1
j_gene: TRBJ2-7
v_gene: TRBV7-9
CDR3nt: TGTGCCAGCAGCTTAGTGCCGGGACAGGGGCGCGACGAGCAGTACTTC
CDR3aa: CASSLVPGQGRDEQYF

len: 15
abundance: many
d_gene: -
j_gene: TRBJ1-1
v_gene: TRBV15
CDR3nt: TGTGCCACCAGCAGAGATCAGGGCCAAAACACTGAAGCTTTCTTT
CDR3aa: CATSRDQGQNTEAFF

len: 13
abundance: few
d_gene: -
j_gene: TRBJ2-5
v_gene: TRBV7-9
CDR3nt: TGTGCCAGCAGCTCGTTGGCCCGCGAGACCCAGTACTTC
CDR3aa: CASSSLARETQYF

len: 15
abundance: -
d_gene: TRBD2
j_gene: TRBJ2-1
v_gene: TRBV7-2
CDR3nt: TGTGCCAGCAGCGTCCTAGCGGGGTTCTACAATGAGCAGTTCTTC
CDR3aa: CASSVLAGFYNEQFF

len: 15
abundance: -
d_gene: -
j_gene: TRBJ1-5
v_gene: TRBV3-1
CDR3nt: TGTGCCAGCAGCCAAGATTGGGGAAGCAATCAGCCCCAGCATTTT
CDR3aa: CASSQDWGSNQPQHF

len: 15
abundance: -
d_gene: TRBD2
j_gene: TRBJ2-7
v_gene: TRBV9
CDR3nt: TGTGCCAGCAGCGTAGCGACTAGCGGGGCCTACGAGCAGTACTTC
CDR3aa: CASSVATSGAYEQYF